This T cell receptor beta chain comes out of a study of blood T cells in healthy people across ages. The use of a sample-barcoded 5' primer and a J-beta primer mix characterized a second PCR of roughly 6 to 11 cycles. TCRdb called the 5' RACE reads again in MiXCR, with one record for every CDR3 protein. Here the sample spans hundreds of thousands of distinct CDR3 sequences, about 54% being singletons. A minimum of 7 million PBMCs was isolated per sample. This clonotype was counted a few times. CDR3 length: 15 residues. In germline, CDR1 is SGHAT, CDR2 FQNNGV. V lost 3 bases, J lost 0 bases, and 9 bases lay in between.

V is TRBV11-2 and J is TRBJ2-4; D call uncertain. The material sequenced was blood. This sequence originates from a man in his 60s in good health. CDR3 sequence: CASSLSVLAKNIQYF. In DNA form, the CDR3 reads TGTGCCAGCAGCTTGTCGGTGCTAGCCAAAAACATTCAGTACTTC.